Listed here is a single TCR beta chain. The antigen remains undetermined. Sample treatment: approximately 9-day PBMC culture with coronavirus spike peptide pools or control peptides (ViraFEST assay). Losses at the gene ends were 1 base for V and 8 bases for J; bases not matched to a gene: 7. This CDR3 is 14 amino acids long. The Oncomine TCR Beta short-read assay was applied to DNA of cultured CD4+ T cells. TCRdb reprocessed the PCR reads via MiXCR and lists one record per CDR3 protein. This table has tens of thousands of distinct CDR3 sequences, around 42% appearing once. The data stem from a study of vaccination and CD4 T cells after COVID-19.

The sequencing here drew on CD4+ T cells from blood, cultured in vitro, taken before SARS-CoV-2 vaccination. The rearrangement uses TRBV12-3 or TRBV12-4 and TRBJ1-2; the match to TRBD1 covers 7 bases. This sequence originates from a human donor who received a COVID-19 vaccine. DNA for the CDR3: TGTGCCAGCAGTTTAGAAAGGGGGCTAGGCGGCTACACCTTC. Encoded protein: CASSLERGLGGYTF.